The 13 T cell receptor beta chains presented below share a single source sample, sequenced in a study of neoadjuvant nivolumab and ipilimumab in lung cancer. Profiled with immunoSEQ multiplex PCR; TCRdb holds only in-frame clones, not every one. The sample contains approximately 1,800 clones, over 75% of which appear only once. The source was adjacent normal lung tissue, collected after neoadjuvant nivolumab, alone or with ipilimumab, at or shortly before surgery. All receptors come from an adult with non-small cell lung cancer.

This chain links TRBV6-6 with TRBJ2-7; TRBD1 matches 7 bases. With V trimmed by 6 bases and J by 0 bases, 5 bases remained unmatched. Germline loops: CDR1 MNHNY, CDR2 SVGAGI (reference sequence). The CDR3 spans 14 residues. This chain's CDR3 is CASRKGQSSYEQYF. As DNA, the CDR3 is TGTGCCAGCAGGAAGGGACAGAGCTCCTACGAGCAGTACTTC.

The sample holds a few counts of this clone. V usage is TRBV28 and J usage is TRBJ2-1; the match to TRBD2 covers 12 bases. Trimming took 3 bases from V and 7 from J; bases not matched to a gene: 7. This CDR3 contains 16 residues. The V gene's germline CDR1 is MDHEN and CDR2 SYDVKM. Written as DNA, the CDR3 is TGTGCCAGCAGTTTTCGACTAGCGGGAGTAACGAATGAGCAGTTCTTC. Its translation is CASSFRLAGVTNEQFF.

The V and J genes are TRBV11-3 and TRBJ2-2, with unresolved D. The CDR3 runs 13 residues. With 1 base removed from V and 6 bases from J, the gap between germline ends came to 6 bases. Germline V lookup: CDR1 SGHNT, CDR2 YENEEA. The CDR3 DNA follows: TGTGCCAGCAGCTTAGGGGCGGCCGGGGAGCTGTTTTTT. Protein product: CASSLGAAGELFF.

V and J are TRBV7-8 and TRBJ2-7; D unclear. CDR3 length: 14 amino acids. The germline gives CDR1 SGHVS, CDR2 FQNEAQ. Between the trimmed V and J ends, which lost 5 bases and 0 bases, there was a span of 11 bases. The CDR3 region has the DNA TGTGCCAGCAGCCTAAAGCAGAGCTCCTACGAGCAGTACTTC. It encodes CASSLKQSSYEQYF.

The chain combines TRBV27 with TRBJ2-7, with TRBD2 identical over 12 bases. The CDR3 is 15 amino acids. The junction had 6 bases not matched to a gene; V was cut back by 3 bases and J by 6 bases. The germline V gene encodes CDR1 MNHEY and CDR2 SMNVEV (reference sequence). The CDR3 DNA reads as TGTGCCAGCAGTTTTTCGACTAGCGGGAGAGGCGAGCAGTACTTC. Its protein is CASSFSTSGRGEQYF.

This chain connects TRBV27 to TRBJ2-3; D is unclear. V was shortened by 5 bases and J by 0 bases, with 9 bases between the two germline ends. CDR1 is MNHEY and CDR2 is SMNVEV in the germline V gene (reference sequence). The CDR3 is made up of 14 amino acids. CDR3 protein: CASSRPASTDTQYF. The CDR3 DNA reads TGTGCCAGCAGTCGGCCGGCTAGCACAGATACGCAGTATTTT.

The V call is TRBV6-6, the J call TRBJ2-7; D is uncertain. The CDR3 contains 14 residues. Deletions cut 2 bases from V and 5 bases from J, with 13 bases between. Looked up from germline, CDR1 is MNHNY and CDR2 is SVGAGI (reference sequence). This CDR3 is CASSYPPNWDEQYF. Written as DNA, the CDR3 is TGTGCCAGCAGTTACCCCCCAAACTGGGACGAGCAGTACTTC.

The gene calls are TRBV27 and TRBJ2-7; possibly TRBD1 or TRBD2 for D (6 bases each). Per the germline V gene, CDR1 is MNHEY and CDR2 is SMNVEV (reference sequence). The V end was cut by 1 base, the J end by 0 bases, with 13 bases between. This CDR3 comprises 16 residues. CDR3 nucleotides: TGTGCCAGCAGTTTATGGAGGGGGGCGGGCTCCTACGAGCAGTACTTC. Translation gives CASSLWRGAGSYEQYF.

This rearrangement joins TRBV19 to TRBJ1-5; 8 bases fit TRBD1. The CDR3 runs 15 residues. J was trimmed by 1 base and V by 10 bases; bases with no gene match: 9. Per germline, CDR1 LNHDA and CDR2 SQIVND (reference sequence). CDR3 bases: TGTGCCACCCATCGGACAGGGAGGAGCAATCAGCCCCAGCATTTT. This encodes CATHRTGRSNQPQHF.

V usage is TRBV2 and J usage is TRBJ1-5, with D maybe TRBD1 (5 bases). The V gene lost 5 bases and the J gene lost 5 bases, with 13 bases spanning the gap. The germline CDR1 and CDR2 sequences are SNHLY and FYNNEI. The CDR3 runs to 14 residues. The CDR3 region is CASSYDSIDQPQHF. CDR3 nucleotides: TGTGCCAGCAGTTACGACAGTATTGATCAGCCCCAGCATTTT.

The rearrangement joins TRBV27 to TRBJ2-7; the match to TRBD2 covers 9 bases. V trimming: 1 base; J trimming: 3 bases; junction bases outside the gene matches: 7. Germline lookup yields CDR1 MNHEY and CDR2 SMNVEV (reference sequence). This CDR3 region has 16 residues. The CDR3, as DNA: TGTGCCAGCAGTTTATTCAGCGGGAGGATAATCTACGAGCAGTACTTC. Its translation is CASSLFSGRIIYEQYF.

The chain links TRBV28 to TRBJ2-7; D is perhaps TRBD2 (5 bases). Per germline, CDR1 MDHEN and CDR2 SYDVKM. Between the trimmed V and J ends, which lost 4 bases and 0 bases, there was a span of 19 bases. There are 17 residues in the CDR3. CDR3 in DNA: TGTGCCAGCAGTTCGGGGATTTTTCTAACCGACTCCTACGAGCAGTACTTC. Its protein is CASSSGIFLTDSYEQYF.

The CDR3 DNA follows: TGTGCCAGCAGCCCGGACAGGGGCGCGGACGAGCAGTACTTC. Encoded protein: CASSPDRGADEQYF. The chain combines TRBV9 with TRBJ2-7; 9 positions match TRBD1. This CDR3 spans 14 amino acids. The germline CDR1 and CDR2 sequences are SGDLS and YYNGEE. With V trimmed by 4 bases and J by 5 bases, 7 bases remained unmatched. The full variable domain, rest sourced from reference TRBV9 and TRBJ2-7, is DSGVTQTPKHLITATGQRVTLRCSPRSGDLSVYWYQQSLDQGLQFLIQYYNGEERAKGNILERFSAQQFPDLHSELNLSSLELGDSALYFCASSPDRGADEQYFGPGTRLTVT.